One sample yielded the 23 T cell receptor beta chains listed below, sequenced in a study of blood T cell repertoires in COVID-19. Method: immunoSEQ multiplex PCR; TCRdb's copy keeps in-frame clones and lacks some. Altogether over 200,000 clones are present, roughly nine tenths being singletons, with the ten largest covering 1% to 1.5%. Material: PBMCs or T cells enriched from blood (not recorded which). The receptors were gathered from a human donor in a cohort exposed to, infected with or recovered from COVID-19 (not recorded which). The donor label of this sample is uncertain.

This clone was seen a single time. This rearrangement joins TRBV19 to TRBJ1-2; maybe TRBD1 (6 bases). This CDR3 contains 15 residues. The ends were cut back, 6 bases at V and 1 base at J, with 15 bases in the middle. Germline CDR1 reads LNHDA; CDR2 reads SQIVND (reference sequence). The CDR3 bases are TGTGCCAGTAGCATGTCAGGGGTCGATAACTATGGCTACACCTTC. Translated: CASSMSGVDNYGYTF.

CDR3: CASSPWTSGELDTQYF. CDR3 in DNA: TGTGCCAGCAGCCCATGGACTAGCGGGGAATTAGATACGCAGTATTTT. The chain links TRBV7-6 to TRBJ2-3; the match to TRBD2 covers 12 bases. CDR3 size: 16 residues. Germline assignment: CDR1 SGHVS and CDR2 FNYEAQ. J gave up 5 bases and V 5 bases, and 8 bases lay outside the gene matches.

The V and J genes are TRBV2 and TRBJ1-5; 9 nucleotides match TRBD1. Germline-derived CDR1 and CDR2 are SNHLY and FYNNEI. V gave up 3 bases and J gave up 4 bases; unmatched junction bases: 1. This CDR3 spans 14 amino acids. Written as DNA, the CDR3 is TGTGCCAGCAGTGATGACAGGGGGAATCAGCCCCAGCATTTT. This codes for CASSDDRGNQPQHF.

The J gene is TRBJ1-3, the V gene TRBV30; D gene ambiguous. CDR1 is GTSNPN, CDR2 SVGIG, per germline (reference sequence). V lost 0 bases to trimming and J lost 4 bases, with 4 bases between them. The CDR3 spans 12 residues. This chain's CDR3 is CAWSVQGNTIYF. Here the CDR3 DNA reads TGTGCCTGGAGTGTACAGGGAAACACCATATATTTT.

This clone has only a few counts. The rearrangement uses TRBV30 and TRBJ2-7; D perhaps matches TRBD1 (6 bases). The CDR3 covers 12 residues. V lost 3 bases and J lost 4, with 10 bases in between. The germline V gene has CDR1 GTSNPN and CDR2 SVGIG (reference sequence). This CDR3 is CAWSLGGYEQYF. Here the CDR3 DNA reads TGTGCCTGGAGCCTAGGGGGATACGAGCAGTACTTC.

The chain recombines TRBV12-3 or TRBV12-4 with TRBJ1-2, with 8 bases matching TRBD1. The CDR3 length is 13 residues. Germline trimming cut 6 bases from V and 7 bases from J; bases unmatched to any gene: 7. In DNA, the CDR3 is TGTGCCAGCAGCGCCGGGACAGGTGGTGGCTACACCTTC. This codes for CASSAGTGGGYTF.

The chain has TRBV5-1 and TRBJ2-1, with TRBD1 as a possible D gene (6 bases). Per germline, CDR1 SGHRS and CDR2 YFSETQ. The V end lost 2 bases, the J end lost 6 bases, and 9 bases lay between the germline ends. The CDR3 spans 13 residues. DNA for the CDR3: TGCGCCAGCAGCTTCCAGGGGAGCAATGAGCAGTTCTTC. Protein: CASSFQGSNEQFF.

About this clone itself: Distinct nucleotide sequences in the sample also encode this CDR3. This chain connects TRBV5-1 to TRBJ1-5, with D perhaps TRBD1 (5 bases). The CDR3 runs 15 residues. The germline V and J ends were trimmed by 2 bases and 2 bases, with 11 bases remaining between them. Germline V gene sequence: CDR1 SGHRS, CDR2 YFSETQ. This chain's CDR3 is CASSLGTGGNQPQHF. For the CDR3, the DNA is TGCGCCAGCAGCTTAGGGACGGGAGGCAATCAGCCCCAGCATTTT.

This clone has just a few counts. The chain employs TRBV5-4 and TRBJ1-1; the D is unclear. The length of the CDR3 is 14 residues. V was pared by 0 bases and J by 2 bases, with 8 bases between. The V gene's germline CDR1 is SGHNT and CDR2 YYREEE (reference sequence). The CDR3 spells CASSLDSFNTEAFF. CDR3 nucleotide sequence: TGTGCCAGCAGCTTGGACAGCTTCAACACTGAAGCTTTCTTT.

This CDR3 reads CASSLAWGGNTEAFF. The CDR3 nucleotides read TGTGCCAGCAGCTTGGCCTGGGGAGGGAACACTGAAGCTTTCTTT. V is TRBV5-5 and J is TRBJ1-1; D unresolved. The CDR3 has 15 amino acids. Trimming removed 0 bases from V and 1 base from J, with 10 bases in between. The germline gives CDR1 SGHKS, CDR2 YYEKEE (reference sequence). The whole variable domain, filled in from reference TRBV5-5 and TRBJ1-1, reads DAGVTQSPTHLIKTRGQQVTLRCSPISGHKSVSWYQQVLGQGPQFIFQYYEKEERGRGNFPDRFSARQFPNYSSELNVNALLLGDSALYLCASSLAWGGNTEAFFGQGTRLTVV.

For this clone: Here the CDR3 omits its conserved ending phenylalanine or tryptophan, so a read error is the likely source. It is unclear where the CDR3 begins or ends on the DNA, so no DNA is shown, and the CDR3 is as TCRdb lists it. The rearrangement uses TRBV27 and TRBJ1-1; the D call in the table, TRBD1, was not verified against the DNA. CDR1 and CDR2 (germline): MNHEY, SMNVEV (reference sequence). The CDR3 region is 9 residues in length, termini included. The CDR3 region is CASSLGTVS.

The V and J genes are TRBV5-1 and TRBJ2-5, with D unresolved. Germline V gives CDR1 SGHRS, CDR2 YFSETQ. This CDR3 is built from 14 residues. V lost 0 bases to trimming and J lost 5 bases, with 11 bases between them. Here the CDR3 reads CASSLAGGKETQYF. DNA for the CDR3: TGCGCCAGCAGCTTGGCCGGCGGAAAGGAGACCCAGTACTTC.

This clone showed up just a few times. The rearrangement joins TRBV5-1 to TRBJ1-5; 7 nucleotides align to TRBD1. The length of the CDR3 is 15 residues. The ends lost 3 bases at V and 5 bases at J; junction bases unmatched: 8. Germline V gene sequence: CDR1 SGHRS, CDR2 YFSETQ. The CDR3 region is CASSSDRRPDQPQHF. In DNA, the CDR3 is TGCGCCAGCAGCTCGGACAGGAGACCCGATCAGCCCCAGCATTTT.

The J gene is TRBJ2-3, the V gene TRBV27; 7 nucleotides match TRBD2. Germline V lookup: CDR1 MNHEY, CDR2 SMNVEV (reference sequence). V lost 5 bases, J lost 4 bases, and 12 bases stayed unmatched. There are 16 residues in the CDR3. CDR3 loop: CASSLLGSGAADTQYF. CDR3 coding DNA: TGTGCCAGCAGTCTCCTCGGCAGCGGGGCCGCAGATACGCAGTATTTT.

CDR3 sequence: CASSRFGQGRNYGYTF. In nucleotides, the CDR3 is TGTGCCAGCAGCCGTTTCGGACAGGGGAGGAACTATGGCTACACCTTC. This chain uses TRBV5-5 with TRBJ1-2; 9 bases align to TRBD1. Germline-derived CDR1 and CDR2 are SGHKS and YYEKEE (reference sequence). The CDR3 has 16 residues. V lost 4 bases, J lost 2 bases, and 9 bases stayed unmatched. The complete variable domain, with remaining parts taken from reference TRBV5-5 and TRBJ1-2, reads DAGVTQSPTHLIKTRGQQVTLRCSPISGHKSVSWYQQVLGQGPQFIFQYYEKEERGRGNFPDRFSARQFPNYSSELNVNALLLGDSALYLCASSRFGQGRNYGYTFGSGTRLTVV.

The rearrangement joins TRBV19 to TRBJ1-5; a possible D gene is TRBD1 (6 bases). Germline values: CDR1 LNHDA, CDR2 SQIVND (reference sequence). The V and J ends lost 10 bases and 3 bases respectively, with 16 bases between them. The CDR3 runs 14 residues. Written as DNA, the CDR3 is TGTGCCACCAACCCTGGACAGATCAATCAGCCCCAGCATTTT. Its protein product is CATNPGQINQPQHF. Together with reference TRBV19 and TRBJ1-5, the CDR3 gives the full variable domain: DGGITQSPKYLFRKEGQNVTLSCEQNLNHDAMYWYRQDPGQGLRLIYYSQIVNDFQKGDIAEGYSVSREKKESFPLTVTSAQKNPTAFYLCATNPGQINQPQHFGDGTRLSIL.

The V and J genes are TRBV5-4 and TRBJ2-6; 7 nucleotides match TRBD2. This CDR3 comprises 17 residues. Germline CDR1 and CDR2: SGHNT and YYREEE (reference sequence). The junction had 6 bases not matched to a gene; V was cut back by 1 base and J by 2 bases. This CDR3 is CASSLPPRGTGANVLTF. Written as DNA, the CDR3 is TGTGCCAGCAGCTTGCCCCCGCGGGGGACTGGGGCCAACGTCCTGACTTTC.

The chain carries TRBV19 and TRBJ2-2; 8 positions agree with TRBD2. Germline CDR1 and CDR2: LNHDA and SQIVND (reference sequence). This CDR3 has 15 amino acids. The V segment lost 4 bases and the J segment 5 bases; nucleotides outside the gene matches: 6. CDR3 sequence reads: CASSTSGQLTGELFF. The CDR3 DNA follows: TGTGCCAGTAGTACTAGCGGGCAACTAACCGGGGAGCTGTTTTTT.

The chain couples TRBV20-1 to TRBJ2-5, with a weak D call TRBD2 (6 bases). The CDR3 is made up of 15 amino acids. Germline V gene sequence: CDR1 DFQATT, CDR2 SNEGSKA (reference sequence). V lost 3 bases and J lost 2, with 16 bases in between. CDR3 residues: CSASLTGAGQETQYF. DNA of the CDR3: TGCAGTGCTAGTTTAACGGGCGCGGGGCAAGAGACCCAGTACTTC.

The chain has TRBV6-1 and TRBJ1-5; 9 positions match TRBD1. This CDR3 has 17 residues. Germline trimming cut 2 bases from V and 8 bases from J; bases unmatched to any gene: 13. In germline, CDR1 is MNHNS, CDR2 SASEGT. CDR3 in amino acids: CASSEIRRTGDREPQHF. DNA of the CDR3: TGTGCCAGCAGTGAAATTAGAAGAACAGGGGACAGGGAGCCCCAGCATTTT.

The chain is built from TRBV12-5 and TRBJ2-3; 12 bases agree with TRBD2. V was clipped by 3 bases and J by 1 base; unmatched bases: 8. The V gene's germline CDR1 is LGHNT and CDR2 FRNRAP. The CDR3 is 18 amino acids. In nucleotides, the CDR3 is TGTGCTAGTGGTTTCTCGCTAGCGGGGGGGAAAGGCACAGATACGCAGTATTTT. Translated, it gives CASGFSLAGGKGTDTQYF.

This chain links TRBV19 with TRBJ1-5, with D unclear. The V gene's germline CDR1 is LNHDA and CDR2 SQIVND (reference sequence). The CDR3 runs 17 residues. The V end was cut by 0 bases, the J end by 1 base, with 13 bases between. The CDR3 sequence: CASSIDRRVRSNQPQHF. The CDR3 coding sequence is TGTGCCAGTAGTATAGATCGACGGGTTAGAAGCAATCAGCCCCAGCATTTT. The full variable domain, rest sourced from reference TRBV19 and TRBJ1-5, is DGGITQSPKYLFRKEGQNVTLSCEQNLNHDAMYWYRQDPGQGLRLIYYSQIVNDFQKGDIAEGYSVSREKKESFPLTVTSAQKNPTAFYLCASSIDRRVRSNQPQHFGDGTRLSIL.

The rearrangement uses TRBV6-2 or TRBV6-3 and TRBJ1-1; 10 nucleotides agree with TRBD1. The CDR3 loop spans 18 amino acids. CDR1 is MNHEY and CDR2 is SVGEGT in the germline V gene. J lost 1 base, V lost 0 bases, and 8 bases had no gene match. The CDR3 is CASSYSGPWTGGNTEAFF. CDR3 sequence (DNA): TGTGCCAGCAGTTACTCCGGACCCTGGACAGGGGGGAACACTGAAGCTTTCTTT.